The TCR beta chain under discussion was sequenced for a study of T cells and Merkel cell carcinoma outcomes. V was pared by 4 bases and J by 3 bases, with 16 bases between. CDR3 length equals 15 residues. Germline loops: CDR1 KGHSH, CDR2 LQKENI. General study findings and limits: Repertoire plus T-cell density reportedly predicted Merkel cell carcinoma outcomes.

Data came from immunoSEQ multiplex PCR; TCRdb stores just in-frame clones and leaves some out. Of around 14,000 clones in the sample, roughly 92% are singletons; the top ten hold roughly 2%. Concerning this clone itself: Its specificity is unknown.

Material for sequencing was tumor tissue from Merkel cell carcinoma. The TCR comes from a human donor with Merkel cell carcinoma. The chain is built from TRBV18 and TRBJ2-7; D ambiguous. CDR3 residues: CASSLGSPEFYEQYF. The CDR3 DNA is TGTGCCAGCTCACTCGGAAGTCCCGAATTCTACGAGCAGTACTTC.